This T cell receptor (beta chain) was captured by sequencing in a study of cytomegalovirus exposure and HLA in healthy donors. Study conclusions and caveats: According to an earlier analysis, most TCR beta V segments yielded productive rearrangements about 87% or about 30% of the time. Analyzed later, most CMV-associated TCR beta chains appeared HLA-restricted. Within the data, a cluster of highly shared sequence variants was likely a sequencing artifact. Through in vitro validation, a few CMV-associated chains were shown to be specific for CMV antigens.

The germline V gene has CDR1 SNHLY and CDR2 FYNNEI. Trimming shortened V by 7 bases and J by 4 bases, and 11 bases separated the two germline ends. CDR3 length: 13 residues. This PCR relied on a set of 60 Vbeta primers and 13 Jbeta primers. Clones were read by immunoSEQ multiplex PCR, and TCRdb kept only the in-frame ones, dropping some. The sample lists roughly 69,000 clones; roughly 65% were seen once. On this clone: What it recognizes is unknown.

This TCR was sampled from a male donor in good health and CMV-seropositive. The chain recombines TRBV2 with TRBJ1-5; maybe TRBD1 (6 bases). The sequenced sample was PBMCs. CDR3 loop: CASTRTENQPQHF. The CDR3 DNA follows: TGTGCCAGCACCCGGACAGAAAATCAGCCCCAGCATTTT.